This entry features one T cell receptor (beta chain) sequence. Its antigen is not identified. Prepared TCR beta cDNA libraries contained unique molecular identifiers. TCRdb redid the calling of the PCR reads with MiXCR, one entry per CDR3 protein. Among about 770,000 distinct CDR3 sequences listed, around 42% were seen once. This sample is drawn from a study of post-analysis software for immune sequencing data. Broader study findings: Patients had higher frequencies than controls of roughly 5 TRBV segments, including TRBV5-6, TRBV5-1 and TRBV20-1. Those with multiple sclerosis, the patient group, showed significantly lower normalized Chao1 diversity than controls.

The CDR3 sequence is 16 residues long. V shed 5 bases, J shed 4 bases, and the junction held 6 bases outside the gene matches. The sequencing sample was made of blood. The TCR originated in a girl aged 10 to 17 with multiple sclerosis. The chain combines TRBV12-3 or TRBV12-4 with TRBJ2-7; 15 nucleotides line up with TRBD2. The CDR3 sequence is CASSRSGTSGRYEQYF. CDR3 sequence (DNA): TGTGCCAGCAGTCGATCCGGGACTAGCGGGAGGTACGAGCAGTACTTC.